This T cell receptor (beta chain) appears in the sequencing data of a study of CD8+ T cells in alopecia areata. RNA, once extracted, was reverse transcribed into cDNA for use as the sequencing template. This table comes from immunoSEQ multiplex PCR, and its TCRdb copy is limited to in-frame clones, with some not included. The sample carries some 210,000 clones, about three fifths recorded once. CDR3 length equals 15 residues. V lost 0 bases and J lost 2, with 11 bases in between. CDR1 is KGHSH and CDR2 is LQKENI in the germline V gene. This TCR was sampled from a human donor with alopecia areata. J is TRBJ2-7 and V is TRBV18; TRBD1 or TRBD2 may be the D gene (6 bases each). This specimen consisted of CD4+ T cells sorted from blood, obtained at week 0. CDR3 in amino acids: CASSPPSGAPYEQYF. Here the CDR3 DNA reads TGTGCCAGCTCACCACCGTCGGGGGCCCCCTACGAGCAGTACTTC.